This T cell receptor beta chain originates from a study of memory CD4+ T cells and cytomegalovirus serostatus. Study summary: Healthy Belgian adult donors included nine or ten CMV-positive and approximately 25 CMV-negative people.

The sort gate was single viable CD3+CD4+CD8-CD45RO+ cells for memory CD4+ T cells. On this clone itself: Antigen: not known.

Notes on the study in general: Suggested: most of the CMV-linked TCR signature lies in CD4+ memory cells. CD4+ memory repertoires contained 67 of 164 reported CMV TCRbeta sequences.

J lost 7 bases, V lost 5 bases, and 12 bases had no gene match. This CDR3 spans 15 amino acids. Germline CDR1 is KGHSH and CDR2 is LQKENI. Study processing details: Out-of-frame sequences were removed, leaving 2 million to 2.5 million distinct TCRbeta sequences. The data were produced by immunoSEQ multiplex PCR, yet TCRdb's version contains in-frame clones alone and is incomplete. V and J calls and clone size are as listed in that table; D and trimming were resolved from the DNA. The sample has 41,000 or so clones, roughly 77% seen once; the top ten hold 0.79%. The sample comprised memory CD4+ T cells from blood. The origin of this receptor is an adult in good health and CMV-seronegative. This rearrangement joins TRBV18 to TRBJ2-3, with 7 bases lining up with TRBD2. The CDR3: CASSAGTTFVNTQYF. CDR3 nucleotides: TGTGCCAGCTCAGCCGGGACTACCTTTGTTAATACGCAGTATTTT.